Sequencing of this T cell receptor beta chain was carried out in a study of CD8+CD57+ T cells in acquired aplastic anemia. Study-wide context: Mean yield of DNA from sorted CD4+ and CD8+ cells was around 3 ug.

Findings and limits, study-wide: Patients had roughly 30 CD8+ CDR3 sequences in common with controls (the shared set).

Sequenced patients had shown CD8+CD57+ cell expansion by flow cytometry. A remark on this clonotype: Its cognate antigen is unknown.

Genomic DNA templated the TCR beta VDJ and CDR3 profiling. Via MiXCR, TCRdb re-called the reads, giving one row per CDR3 protein. Seen here are around 430,000 distinct CDR3 sequences, approximately 33% observed once, and the top ten hold around 0.82%. Germline CDR1 is SGHTA and CDR2 is FQGTGA. The CDR3 runs to 14 residues. V lost 5 bases and J lost 2, with 9 bases in between. Sequencing was done on a sample of sorted CD4+, CD8+, or CD8+CD57+ T cells (not recorded which) from PBMCs. V gene TRBV7-3 combines with J gene TRBJ2-2; D is possibly TRBD1 or TRBD2 (5 bases each). The TCR originated in a human donor with aplastic anemia. This CDR3 reads CASSMGPNTGELFF. In DNA, the CDR3 is TGTGCCAGCAGCATGGGACCTAACACCGGGGAGCTGTTTTTT.